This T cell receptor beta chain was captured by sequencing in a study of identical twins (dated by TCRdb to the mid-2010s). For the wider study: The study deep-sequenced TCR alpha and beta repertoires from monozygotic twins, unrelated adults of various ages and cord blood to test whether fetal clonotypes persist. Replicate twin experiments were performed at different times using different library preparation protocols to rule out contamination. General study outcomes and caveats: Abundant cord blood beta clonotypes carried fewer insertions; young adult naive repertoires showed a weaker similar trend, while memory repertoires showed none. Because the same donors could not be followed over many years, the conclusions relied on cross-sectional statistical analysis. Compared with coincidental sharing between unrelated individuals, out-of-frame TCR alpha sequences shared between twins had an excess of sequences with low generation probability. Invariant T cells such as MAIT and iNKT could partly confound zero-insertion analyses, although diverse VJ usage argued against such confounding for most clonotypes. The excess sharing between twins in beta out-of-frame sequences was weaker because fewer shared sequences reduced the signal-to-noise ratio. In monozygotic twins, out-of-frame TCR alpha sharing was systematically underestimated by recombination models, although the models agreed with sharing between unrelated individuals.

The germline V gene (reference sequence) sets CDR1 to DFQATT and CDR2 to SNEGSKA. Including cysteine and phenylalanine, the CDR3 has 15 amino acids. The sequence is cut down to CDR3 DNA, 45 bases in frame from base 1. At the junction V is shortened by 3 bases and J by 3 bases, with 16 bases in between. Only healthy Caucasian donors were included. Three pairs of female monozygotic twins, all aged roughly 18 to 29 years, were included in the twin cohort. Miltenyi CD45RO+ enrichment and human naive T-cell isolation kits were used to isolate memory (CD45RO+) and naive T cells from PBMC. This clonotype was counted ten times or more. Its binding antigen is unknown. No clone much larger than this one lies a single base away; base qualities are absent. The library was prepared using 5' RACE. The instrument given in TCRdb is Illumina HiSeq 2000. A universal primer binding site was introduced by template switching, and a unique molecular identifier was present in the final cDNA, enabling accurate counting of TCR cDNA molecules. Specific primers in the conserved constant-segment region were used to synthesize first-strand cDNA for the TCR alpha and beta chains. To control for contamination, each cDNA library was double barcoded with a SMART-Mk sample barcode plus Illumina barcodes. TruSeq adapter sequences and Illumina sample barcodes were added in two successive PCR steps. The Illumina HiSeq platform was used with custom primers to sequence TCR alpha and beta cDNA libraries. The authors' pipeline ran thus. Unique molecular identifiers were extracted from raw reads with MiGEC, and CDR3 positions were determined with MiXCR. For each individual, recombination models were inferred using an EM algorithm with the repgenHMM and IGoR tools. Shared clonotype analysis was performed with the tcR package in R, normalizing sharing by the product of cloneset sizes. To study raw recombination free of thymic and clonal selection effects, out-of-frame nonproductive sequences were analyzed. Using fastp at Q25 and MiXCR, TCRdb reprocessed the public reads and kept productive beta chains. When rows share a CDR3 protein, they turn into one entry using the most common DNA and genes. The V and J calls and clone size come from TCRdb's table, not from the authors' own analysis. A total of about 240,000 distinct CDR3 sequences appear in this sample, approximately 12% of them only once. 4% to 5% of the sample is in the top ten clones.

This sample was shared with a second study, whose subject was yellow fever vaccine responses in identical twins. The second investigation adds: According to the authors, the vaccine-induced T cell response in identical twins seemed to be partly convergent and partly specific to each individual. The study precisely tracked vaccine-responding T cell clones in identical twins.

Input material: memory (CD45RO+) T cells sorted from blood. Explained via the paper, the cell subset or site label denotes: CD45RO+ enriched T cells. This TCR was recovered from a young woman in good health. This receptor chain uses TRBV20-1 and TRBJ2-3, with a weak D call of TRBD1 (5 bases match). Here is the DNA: TGCAGTGCTAGGGCACGACGGACACCGACAGATACGCAGTATTTT. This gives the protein CSARARRTPTDTQYF.